These 16 T cell receptor beta chains were sequenced from one sample in a study of blood T cells in healthy people across ages (dated by TCRdb to about 2015). The protocol used for the library was 5' RACE. The run used an Illumina HiSeq 2500. A second PCR of about 6 to 11 cycles was performed with a sample-barcoded 5' primer and a J-beta primer mix. TCRdb trimmed the raw reads at Q25, called clones with MiXCR and kept productive beta chains. Rows with a matching CDR3 protein are joined into one entry that keeps the most common DNA and genes. The sample has 590,000 or so distinct CDR3 sequences on record, about 30% of them singletons. In total, the top ten clones hold approximately 14% of the sample. Sequences were obtained from blood. These TCRs come from a woman older than 75 in good health.

The rearrangement joins TRBV7-2 to TRBJ2-5; 8 bases agree with TRBD2. The trim removed 5 bases at V and 11 bases at J, leaving 13 bases unmatched. The germline CDR1 and CDR2 sequences are SGHTA and FQGNSA. CDR3 length: 14 residues. This chain's CDR3 is CTSSTGLERNEQYF. The CDR3 DNA sequence: TGTACCAGCAGCACGGGACTAGAACGGAATGAGCAGTACTTC. The variable domain in full, completed from reference TRBV7-2 and TRBJ2-5, reads GAGVSQSPSNKVTEKGKDVELRCDPISGHTALYWYRQSLGQGLEFLIYFQGNSAPDKSGLPSDRFSAERTGGSVSTLTIQRTQQEDSAVYLCTSSTGLERNEQYFGPGTRLLVL.

This clonotype was seen more than once but under ten times. This rearrangement joins TRBV6-5 to TRBJ2-3, with D unresolved. The germline V and J ends were trimmed by 6 bases and 5 bases, with 15 bases remaining between them. The CDR3 loop spans 14 amino acids. The germline gives CDR1 MNHEY, CDR2 SVGAGI. This CDR3 reads CASSPRYDGDTQYF. The CDR3 bases are TGTGCCAGCAGCCCTAGGTACGACGGAGATACGCAGTATTTT.

V and J are TRBV6-6 and TRBJ1-3, with 7 positions matching TRBD1. The CDR3 spans 16 residues. V shed 6 bases and J 6 bases; nucleotides not matched to a gene: 14. Germline V gene data show CDR1 as MNHNY and CDR2 as SVGAGI (reference sequence). DNA of the CDR3: TGTGCCAGCAGGCACCTCCCAGGGACAGCGGAAAACACCATATATTTT. Its translation is CASRHLPGTAENTIYF.

This clonotype was seen many times. This rearrangement joins TRBV10-3 to TRBJ2-3; D is uncertain. CDR1 is ENHRY, CDR2 SYGVKD, per germline. The V and J ends lost 8 bases and 3 bases respectively, with 15 bases between them. The CDR3 covers 14 residues. DNA of the CDR3: TGTGCCATCCGTGGTGGTGTGAGAACAGATACGCAGTATTTT. It encodes CAIRGGVRTDTQYF.

As to this clonotype: A much larger clone sits a single nucleotide away, making a read error possible. Without the conserved terminal phenylalanine or tryptophan, this CDR3 likely stems from a read error. The chain couples TRBV18 to TRBJ1-2; D unresolved. V was pared by 3 bases and J by 2 bases, with 13 bases between. Per germline, CDR1 KGHSH and CDR2 LQKENI. The CDR3 is 15 amino acids. The chain's CDR3 is CASSPEAKGNYGYTI. CDR3 nucleotide sequence: TGTGCCAGCTCACCCGAGGCCAAGGGCAACTATGGCTACACCATC.

With respect to this clonotype: The junction departs from the called germline gene at one end, perhaps through a read error. The chain employs TRBV5-1 and TRBJ2-7; tentatively, D is TRBD1 or TRBD2 (6 bases each). This CDR3 contains 15 residues. Germline V lookup: CDR1 SGHRS, CDR2 YFSETQ. The CDR3 sequence: CASSLDGGLFYAQYF. CDR3 bases: TGCGCCAGCAGCTTGGACGGGGGCCTCTTCTACGCGCAGTACTTC.

This rearrangement joins TRBV20-1 to TRBJ2-4, with D possibly TRBD1 on 5 matching bases. This CDR3 spans 17 amino acids. Per germline, CDR1 DFQATT and CDR2 SNEGSKA (reference sequence). V was cut by 2 bases and J by 0 bases, with 17 bases left in between. CDR3 nucleotides: TGCAGTGCTAGATCTTTTGCGGCGGACATAGCCAAAAACATTCAGTACTTC. Its protein product is CSARSFAADIAKNIQYF.

This clonotype was picked up a small number of times. A read error may be the cause here, since a much bigger clone is one base away. The genes are TRBV7-2 and TRBJ2-7; no definite D call. CDR1 SGHTA and CDR2 FQGNSA come from the germline V gene. This CDR3 is built from 13 residues. V was pared by 5 bases and J by 7 bases, with 15 bases between. CDR3 coding DNA: TGTGCCAGCAGCCCAGGTCGATACAATGAGCAGTACTTC. Amino acid sequence: CASSPGRYNEQYF.

The table lists this clonotype with many counts. This chain joins TRBV7-9 and TRBJ2-2; no firm D call. Trimming removed 0 bases from V and 4 bases from J, with 6 bases in between. The CDR3 spans 14 residues. Germline V lookup: CDR1 SEHNR, CDR2 FQNEAQ (reference sequence). In nucleotides, the CDR3 is TGTGCCAGCAGCTTAGCGCTCAGCACCGGGGAGCTGTTTTTT. It codes for CASSLALSTGELFF.

The rearrangement uses TRBV9 and TRBJ2-6; 8 bases are shared with TRBD1. Germline trimming cut 4 bases from V and 1 base from J; bases unmatched to any gene: 10. CDR3 length: 18 amino acids. CDR1 SGDLS and CDR2 YYNGEE come from the germline V gene. The CDR3 loop is CASSPRGQGASGANVLTF. CDR3 in DNA: TGTGCCAGCAGCCCGAGGGGGCAGGGGGCATCTGGGGCCAACGTCCTGACTTTC.

The rearrangement uses TRBV7-2 and TRBJ2-5; D possibly corresponds to TRBD2 (5 bases). Gene TRBJ2-7 matches the end of the DNA better, so the J call may be wrong. The germline V gene encodes CDR1 SGHTA and CDR2 FQGNSA. This CDR3 has 16 amino acids. CDR3 sequence: CASSLGRFEPEDEQYF. The CDR3 nucleotides are TGTGCCAGCAGCTTAGGTCGTTTTGAGCCGGAGGACGAGCAGTACTTC.

Details on this clonotype: This may arise from a read error, as a much more abundant clone is one base away. This chain links TRBV12-3 or TRBV12-4 with TRBJ1-6; no definite D call. The CDR3 length is 12 residues. The chain's CDR3 is CARSRRGSPLHF. DNA of the CDR3: TGTGCCCGCAGTCGCCGGGGTTCACCCCTCCACTTT.

The rearrangement links TRBV19 to TRBJ2-5; D may be TRBD1 (6 bases). The CDR3 consists of 14 residues. Trimming removed 4 bases at V and 0 bases at J, with 9 bases between. Germline-derived CDR1 and CDR2 are LNHDA and SQIVND (reference sequence). The DNA of the CDR3 is TGTGCCAGTAGTAAAGGACAGTACCAAGAGACCCAGTACTTC. Its translation is CASSKGQYQETQYF. Full variable domain (remainder filled in from reference TRBV19 and TRBJ2-5): DGGITQSPKYLFRKEGQNVTLSCEQNLNHDAMYWYRQDPGQGLRLIYYSQIVNDFQKGDIAEGYSVSREKKESFPLTVTSAQKNPTAFYLCASSKGQYQETQYFGPGTRLLVL.

The sample holds many counts of this clonotype. V usage is TRBV5-1 and J usage is TRBJ2-3, with TRBD2 matching 13 bases. J was trimmed by 0 bases and V by 4 bases; bases with no gene match: 8. This CDR3 has 18 residues. Germline CDR1 and CDR2: SGHRS and YFSETQ. As DNA, the CDR3 is TGCGCCAGCAGCCTAGGACTAGCGGGGGTCCTTAGCACAGATACGCAGTATTTT. Amino acid sequence: CASSLGLAGVLSTDTQYF.

This clonotype was found a few times. A single base separates this from a much larger clone, so it may be a read error. The J gene is TRBJ2-6, the V gene TRBV20-1, with D perhaps matching TRBD1 (5 bases). The germline gives CDR1 DFQATT, CDR2 SNEGSKA (reference sequence). There are 18 residues in the CDR3. CDR3 bases: TGCAGTGCTAGAGACAGGGTTCCTCCCTTAGGTGGGGCCAACGTCCGGACTTTC. Amino acid sequence: CSARDRVPPLGGANVRTF.

The chain uses TRBV5-1 and TRBJ2-7; 10 bases agree with TRBD1. CDR3 length equals 15 residues. From germline, CDR1 is SGHRS and CDR2 YFSETQ. V gave up 4 bases and J gave up 5 bases; unmatched junction bases: 9. CDR3: CASSNGQGGYHEQYF. The DNA of the CDR3 is TGCGCCAGCAGCAATGGACAGGGGGGATACCACGAGCAGTACTTC.